Following are 26 T cell receptor beta chains from one sample sequenced in a study of shared clonotypes between healthy human individuals (TCRdb year 2020). For the CD8 naive samples, CD45RO-negative cells were positively selected for CCR7, yielding a CD45RA+CCR7+ population from which TemRA cells were excluded. To prepare the library, the immunoSEQ multiplex PCR assay was applied. Not all clones reach the TCRdb copy of this immuneACCESS table, which keeps in-frame sequences only. Checked studies attribute under half of the gap to unresolved V genes and leave the rest unexplained. Across this sample there are roughly 2.1 million clones, with about 92% seen only once. Around 1.7% of the sample is taken by the ten largest. The sequenced sample consisted of naive CD8+ T cells from PBMCs. The cell subset or site label corresponds to: CD45RA+CCR7+. The receptors were sampled from a man aged 18 to 29 in good health. Some clones in this sample may be carry-over from other donors' samples.

J is TRBJ2-5 and V is TRBV7-6; no firm D call. From germline, CDR1 is SGHVS and CDR2 FNYEAQ. Trimming pared 5 bases from V and 1 base from J, leaving 8 bases between. This CDR3 has 13 amino acids. The chain's CDR3 is CASSEYTQETQYF. The CDR3, as DNA: TGTGCCAGCAGCGAGTACACCCAAGAGACCCAGTACTTC.

V is TRBV27 and J is TRBJ2-7, with 9 bases matching TRBD1. This CDR3 region has 16 residues. Germline V gives CDR1 MNHEY, CDR2 SMNVEV (reference sequence). J gave up 3 bases and V 3 bases, and 9 bases lay outside the gene matches. The CDR3 region is CASSFLPGQGLYEQYF. The CDR3 nucleotides read TGTGCCAGCAGTTTCCTCCCGGGACAGGGCCTCTACGAGCAGTACTTC.

V usage is TRBV10-3 and J usage is TRBJ2-2; 8 bases are shared with TRBD1. With V trimmed by 3 bases and J by 6 bases, 6 bases remained unmatched. The V gene's germline CDR1 is ENHRY and CDR2 SYGVKD. The CDR3 loop spans 15 amino acids. CDR3 coding DNA: TGTGCCATCAGTGATCGGCAGGGGGCTTCCGGGGAGCTGTTTTTT. Amino acids: CAISDRQGASGELFF.

The genes are TRBV27 and TRBJ2-1; TRBD1 matches at 8 bases. The CDR3 spans 18 residues. V trimming: 5 bases; J trimming: 7 bases; junction bases outside the gene matches: 19. Looked up from germline, CDR1 is MNHEY and CDR2 is SMNVEV (reference sequence). For the CDR3, the DNA is TGTGCCAGCAGTCAGTCCGCGACAGGGGTAGGTGTTGATAATGAGCAGTTCTTC. Its protein product is CASSQSATGVGVDNEQFF.

The genes are TRBV9 and TRBJ2-3, with D tentatively TRBD1 or TRBD2 (5 bases each). Germline assignment: CDR1 SGDLS and CDR2 YYNGEE. CDR3 size: 11 residues. V was pared by 5 bases and J by 4 bases, with 5 bases between. The CDR3 bases are TGTGCCAGCAGGGGGGCAGATACGCAGTATTTT. This encodes CASRGADTQYF.

This clone was observed once. The chain recombines TRBV19 with TRBJ1-5; a possible D gene is TRBD1 (6 bases). Germline V gene data show CDR1 as LNHDA and CDR2 as SQIVND (reference sequence). The V and J ends lost 5 bases and 6 bases respectively, with 26 bases between them. This CDR3 has 18 amino acids. CDR3 loop: CASSAHPGLPKGGQPQHF. Written as DNA, the CDR3 is TGTGCCAGTAGTGCCCATCCGGGGCTTCCAAAAGGGGGTCAGCCCCAGCATTTT. Variable domain in full (rest from reference TRBV19 and TRBJ1-5): DGGITQSPKYLFRKEGQNVTLSCEQNLNHDAMYWYRQDPGQGLRLIYYSQIVNDFQKGDIAEGYSVSREKKESFPLTVTSAQKNPTAFYLCASSAHPGLPKGGQPQHFGDGTRLSIL.

The chain joins TRBV10-2 to TRBJ1-2, with D possibly being TRBD1 (5 bases). Trimming left V 0 bases short and J 6 bases short, with 14 bases between. The CDR3 runs 15 residues. Germline CDR1 reads WSHSY; CDR2 reads SAAADI. CDR3 region: CASSESRAVEDGYTF. The DNA of the CDR3 is TGCGCCAGCAGTGAGTCCAGGGCCGTTGAAGATGGCTACACCTTC.

J is TRBJ2-1 and V is TRBV6-5; the D gene is possibly TRBD2 (6 bases). Between the trimmed V and J ends, which lost 0 bases and 6 bases, there was a span of 12 bases. In germline, CDR1 is MNHEY, CDR2 SVGAGI. The CDR3 runs to 15 residues. CDR3 loop: CASSYSDSGRNEQFF. The CDR3 DNA reads as TGTGCCAGCAGTTACTCGGATAGCGGACGCAATGAGCAGTTCTTC.

This chain connects TRBV7-9 to TRBJ2-1; weak D call: TRBD1 (5 bases). Between the trimmed V and J ends, which lost 2 bases and 8 bases, there was a span of 13 bases. CDR1 is SEHNR, CDR2 FQNEAQ, per germline (reference sequence). This CDR3 spans 14 amino acids. The DNA of the CDR3 is TGTGCCAGCAGCTTACTGCAGGGTGCCTATGAGCAGTTCTTC. Its protein is CASSLLQGAYEQFF.

In its sample, this clone was seen once. The chain couples TRBV19 to TRBJ2-2; possibly TRBD1 or TRBD2 for D (6 bases each). Germline values: CDR1 LNHDA, CDR2 SQIVND (reference sequence). The V end was cut by 5 bases, the J end by 7 bases, with 14 bases between. This CDR3 comprises 14 residues. The CDR3 loop reads CASSWGAEVGELFF. CDR3 nucleotides: TGTGCCAGTAGTTGGGGGGCTGAGGTCGGGGAGCTGTTTTTT.

V usage is TRBV27 and J usage is TRBJ1-2, with TRBD1 matching over 7 bases. There are 16 residues in the CDR3. CDR1 is MNHEY and CDR2 is SMNVEV in the germline V gene (reference sequence). Losses at the gene ends were 6 bases for V and 4 bases for J; bases not matched to a gene: 14. The CDR3 DNA sequence: TGTGCCAGCAGCTATACAGGGGCCAACCTACCCTATGGCTACACCTTC. This sequence encodes CASSYTGANLPYGYTF.

This clone was seen once. The same CDR3 also results from other DNA sequences found in this sample. The V gene is TRBV14, the J gene TRBJ2-5, with 8 bases matching TRBD2. The CDR3 is 14 amino acids. Germline V gene lookup returns CDR1 SGHDN and CDR2 FVKESK. Unmatched junction bases numbered 3, after V lost 1 base and J lost 5 bases. Written as DNA, the CDR3 is TGTGCCAGCAGCCAAGTCGGCGGGAGGGAGACCCAGTACTTC. It yields the protein CASSQVGGRETQYF. The whole variable domain, remainder taken from reference TRBV14 and TRBJ2-5, is EAGVTQFPSHSVIEKGQTVTLRCDPISGHDNLYWYRRVMGKEIKFLLHFVKESKQDESGMPNNRFLAERTGGTYSTLKVQPAELEDSGVYFCASSQVGGRETQYFGPGTRLLVL.

V usage is TRBV10-3 and J usage is TRBJ2-7; perhaps TRBD2 as D (6 bases). The CDR3 extends over 14 amino acids. CDR1 is ENHRY and CDR2 is SYGVKD in the germline V gene. V lost 2 bases, J lost 6 bases, and 14 bases lay in between. CDR3 protein: CAISEVTRSAEQYF. The DNA of the CDR3 is TGTGCCATCAGTGAGGTGACTAGAAGCGCCGAGCAGTACTTC.

The V call is TRBV29-1, the J call TRBJ1-2; 7 bases fit TRBD1. The V gene's germline CDR1 is SQVTM and CDR2 ANQGSEA. The CDR3 consists of 19 residues. Trimming at V came to 0 bases and at J to 5 bases, leaving 21 bases not matched to a gene. CDR3 sequence: CSVEDLGTVSGIVGYGYTF. In DNA, the CDR3 is TGCAGCGTTGAAGATCTCGGGACAGTCTCGGGGATTGTGGGATATGGCTACACCTTC.

The genes are TRBV4-3 and TRBJ1-2; the D is unclear. Trimming pared 1 base from V and 5 bases from J, leaving 8 bases between. This CDR3 has 13 amino acids. Germline loops: CDR1 LGHNA, CDR2 YSLEER. DNA for the CDR3: TGCGCCAGCAGCCAAGGACGGACTTATGGCTACACCTTC. Translating gives CASSQGRTYGYTF.

The genes are TRBV7-2 and TRBJ1-1, with D possibly matching TRBD1 (5 bases). V was shortened by 6 bases and J by 1 base, with 9 bases between the two germline ends. The CDR3 covers 13 residues. In germline, CDR1 is SGHTA, CDR2 FQGNSA. CDR3 loop: CASRLDTNTEAFF. CDR3 bases: TGTGCCAGCAGATTGGACACGAACACTGAAGCTTTCTTT.

The gene calls are TRBV29-1 and TRBJ2-3; 9 positions agree with TRBD2. Trimming cost V 7 bases and J 3 bases; bases outside gene matches: 11. Per germline, CDR1 SQVTM and CDR2 ANQGSEA. The CDR3 contains 15 residues. The CDR3 is CSAGESSGITDTQYF. The DNA for the CDR3 is TGCAGCGCCGGTGAATCTAGCGGGATAACAGATACGCAGTATTTT.

CDR3 nucleotide sequence: TGTGCCATCAGTGAGAACGGGGGGCTGGCTGAAGCTTTCTTT. It is translated as CAISENGGLAEAFF. The chain combines TRBV10-3 with TRBJ1-1; perhaps TRBD1 as D (6 bases). The V gene lost 2 bases and the J gene lost 6 bases, with 13 bases spanning the gap. This CDR3 contains 14 residues. Germline CDR1 reads ENHRY; CDR2 reads SYGVKD.

This chain links TRBV5-1 with TRBJ2-7; 8 bases match TRBD1. Germline V gene data show CDR1 as SGHRS and CDR2 as YFSETQ. V lost 3 bases and J lost 2; bases outside the gene matches: 4. CDR3 length: 14 amino acids. Written as DNA, the CDR3 is TGCGCCAGCAGCTGGGACAGGAATACCTACGAGCAGTACTTC. Its translation: CASSWDRNTYEQYF. The whole variable domain, remainder taken from reference TRBV5-1 and TRBJ2-7, is KAGVTQTPRYLIKTRGQQVTLSCSPISGHRSVSWYQQTPGQGLQFLFEYFSETQRNKGNFPGRFSGRQFSNSRSEMNVSTLELGDSALYLCASSWDRNTYEQYFGPGTRLTVT.

The chain joins TRBV27 to TRBJ1-4; tentative D call: TRBD1 (5 bases). The CDR3 has 13 residues. V lost 6 bases, J lost 10 bases, and 15 bases lay in between. CDR1 and CDR2 (germline): MNHEY, SMNVEV (reference sequence). The CDR3 bases are TGTGCCAGCAGGCTGGGACTTTCGGGAAAACTGTTTTTT. Translating gives CASRLGLSGKLFF.

The chain employs TRBV29-1 and TRBJ2-7, with D perhaps being TRBD1 or TRBD2 (5 bases each). V dropped 6 bases and J dropped 9 bases, with 12 bases sitting between them. Germline CDR1 reads SQVTM; CDR2 reads ANQGSEA. This CDR3 is built from 10 residues. The chain's CDR3 is CSVQRDGQYF. The CDR3 bases are TGCAGCGTGCAACGGGACGGGCAGTACTTC.

This chain joins TRBV2 and TRBJ2-7; D uncertain. The CDR3 consists of 12 residues. V lost 5 bases, J lost 3 bases, and 8 bases lay in between. Germline V gives CDR1 SNHLY, CDR2 FYNNEI. This CDR3 is CASSFLDYEQYF. In DNA, the CDR3 is TGTGCCAGCAGTTTTCTCGACTACGAGCAGTACTTC.

V and J are TRBV6-5 and TRBJ2-1; 7 nucleotides agree with TRBD1. CDR1 is MNHEY, CDR2 SVGAGI, per germline. V gave up 2 bases and J gave up 4 bases; unmatched junction bases: 2. CDR3 length: 14 residues. The CDR3 is CASSYTQGYNEQFF. The CDR3 DNA reads TGTGCCAGCAGTTACACACAGGGGTACAATGAGCAGTTCTTC.

This clone was found a few times. The V gene is TRBV6-1, the J gene TRBJ1-2, with D perhaps matching TRBD1 (5 bases). V was cut by 3 bases and J by 7 bases, with 15 bases left in between. Germline CDR1 MNHNS, CDR2 SASEGT. The CDR3 has 14 residues. Here the CDR3 reads CASSDWFGDPGYTF. In DNA, the CDR3 is TGTGCCAGCAGTGATTGGTTCGGGGACCCTGGCTACACCTTC.

The chain employs TRBV6-5 and TRBJ2-1; D not resolved. V was clipped by 5 bases and J by 1 base, with 3 bases between them. Looked up from germline, CDR1 is MNHEY and CDR2 is SVGAGI. CDR3 length: 12 residues. CDR3 region: CASSGSYNEQFF. CDR3 nucleotides: TGTGCCAGCAGTGGATCCTACAATGAGCAGTTCTTC.

The V and J genes are TRBV27 and TRBJ1-3, with TRBD1 identical over 7 bases. Germline CDR1 reads MNHEY; CDR2 reads SMNVEV (reference sequence). The CDR3 is 15 amino acids. V dropped 4 bases and J dropped 0; count of bases not matched to a gene: 3. DNA for the CDR3: TGTGCCAGCAGTTCACCAGGGGGCTCTGGAAACACCATATATTTT. Residues: CASSSPGGSGNTIYF.